A single sample is the source of the 23 T cell receptor beta chains below, sequenced in a study of blood T cell repertoires in COVID-19. This table comes from immunoSEQ multiplex PCR, and its TCRdb copy is limited to in-frame clones, with some not included. The repertoire includes about 210,000 clones, 75% to 85% of them detected once, and around 2.4% sits in the top ten. Sequences were obtained from peripheral blood. The receptors come from a man in his forties or fifties who had recovered from COVID-19.

The chain uses TRBV7-2 and TRBJ2-2; D is unclear. Trimming took off 3 bases at V and 0 bases at J, with 5 bases between the two ends. This CDR3 is built from 14 residues. The germline V gene has CDR1 SGHTA and CDR2 FQGNSA. The CDR3 is CASSFRTNTGELFF. The CDR3, as DNA: TGTGCCAGCAGCTTTAGAACGAACACCGGGGAGCTGTTTTTT.

The chain uses TRBV5-4 and TRBJ2-2; maybe TRBD1 (6 bases). This CDR3 region has 15 residues. V lost 4 bases and J 6 bases, leaving 16 bases between the germline ends. CDR1 and CDR2 from the germline V gene are SGHNT and YYREEE (reference sequence). The CDR3 here is CASSQHGRGAGELFF. DNA of the CDR3: TGTGCCAGCAGCCAACACGGCAGGGGAGCCGGGGAGCTGTTTTTT.

The rearrangement joins TRBV2 to TRBJ1-5; D is undetermined. Trimming pared 4 bases from V and 3 bases from J, leaving 10 bases between. The CDR3 consists of 14 residues. The V gene's germline CDR1 is SNHLY and CDR2 FYNNEI. CDR3 protein: CASSAPGYNQPQHF. The CDR3 DNA sequence: TGTGCCAGCAGTGCCCCGGGGTACAATCAGCCCCAGCATTTT.

CDR3 nucleotide sequence: TGTGCCAGCAGCTTAGGGCTAGGGGGCGCAGAAGAGACCCAGTACTTC. This translates into CASSLGLGGAEETQYF. This rearrangement joins TRBV7-7 to TRBJ2-5, with 7 bases identical to TRBD1. CDR1 and CDR2 from the germline V gene are SSHAT and FNYEAQ (reference sequence). V gave up 1 base and J gave up 3 bases; unmatched junction bases: 8. This CDR3 spans 16 amino acids.

This clone was found once. The V gene is TRBV12-2, the J gene TRBJ1-1; the table's TRBD1 call for D was not verified on the DNA. TRBV12-2 counts as a pseudogene. CDR3 length equals 13 residues. CDR3 nucleotides: TGTGCAAGTCGCCCTGACAGGGACACTGAAGCTTTCTTT. Translated, it gives CASRPDRDTEAFF.

This clone showed up just a few times. The CDR3 protein is CASGLEGLEETQYF. Written as DNA, the CDR3 is TGTGCTAGTGGTTTGGAGGGACTGGAAGAGACCCAGTACTTC. The chain uses TRBV12-5 and TRBJ2-5; D might be TRBD2 (6 bases). Germline V CDR1 and CDR2: LGHNT, FRNRAP. V lost 1 base and J 3 bases, leaving 9 bases between the germline ends. The CDR3 contains 14 residues.

V usage is TRBV7-2 and J usage is TRBJ1-5, with D unresolved. The CDR3 sequence is 15 residues long. V lost 1 base, J lost 2 bases, and 9 bases lay in between. Germline CDR1 SGHTA, CDR2 FQGNSA. CDR3 in DNA: TGTGCCAGCAGCTTAGTCCTGAGGGGCAATCAGCCCCAGCATTTT. This gives the protein CASSLVLRGNQPQHF. Supplemented by reference TRBV7-2 and TRBJ1-5, the full variable domain reads GAGVSQSPSNKVTEKGKDVELRCDPISGHTALYWYRQSLGQGLEFLIYFQGNSAPDKSGLPSDRFSAERTGGSVSTLTIQRTQQEDSAVYLCASSLVLRGNQPQHFGDGTRLSIL.

This chain uses TRBV30 with TRBJ2-2; D is unclear. This CDR3 has 12 amino acids. Per germline, CDR1 GTSNPN and CDR2 SVGIG (reference sequence). Trimming shortened V by 2 bases and J by 1 base, and 2 bases separated the two germline ends. The CDR3 bases are TGTGCCTGGAGTCTGAACACCGGGGAGCTGTTTTTT. Translating it yields CAWSLNTGELFF.

CDR3 sequence (DNA): TGTGCCAGCAGCCGGTCCTCTACGAACACTGAAGCTTTCTTT. The encoded protein is CASSRSSTNTEAFF. The chain recombines TRBV7-2 with TRBJ1-1; D uncertain. CDR1 is SGHTA and CDR2 is FQGNSA in the germline V gene. CDR3 length: 14 residues. V lost 5 bases and J 1 base, leaving 11 bases between the germline ends.

This chain connects TRBV18 to TRBJ2-7; 8 bases are a match to TRBD1. The CDR3 runs 17 residues. The germline V gene encodes CDR1 KGHSH and CDR2 LQKENI. Trimming at V came to 0 bases and at J to 2 bases, leaving 9 bases not matched to a gene. CDR3 amino acids: CASSPPNSRTGPYEQYF. The CDR3 nucleotides read TGTGCCAGCTCACCACCTAATTCCCGGACAGGGCCCTACGAGCAGTACTTC.

The chain has TRBV6-2 or TRBV6-3 and TRBJ2-5, with 7 bases lining up with TRBD2. The CDR3 consists of 15 residues. Per the germline V gene, CDR1 is MNHEY and CDR2 is SVGEGT. The V gene end was trimmed by 1 base and the J gene end by 1 base; junction bases not matched to a gene: 3. The chain's CDR3 is CASSYYPSGQETQYF. In DNA, the CDR3 is TGTGCCAGCAGTTACTACCCTAGCGGCCAAGAGACCCAGTACTTC.

This clone appeared a single time. The chain's CDR3 is CASRREARGYGYTF. The CDR3 DNA reads as TGCGCCAGCAGGCGGGAAGCACGCGGCTATGGCTACACCTTC. The chain joins TRBV5-1 to TRBJ1-2; D gene ambiguous. This CDR3 has 14 amino acids. The V gene's germline CDR1 is SGHRS and CDR2 YFSETQ. V lost 5 bases to trimming and J lost 4 bases, with 15 bases between them.

The gene calls are TRBV2 and TRBJ1-3, with TRBD1 identical over 10 bases. The CDR3 has 14 amino acids. Germline CDR1 reads SNHLY; CDR2 reads FYNNEI. The J segment lost 2 bases and the V segment lost 11 bases, leaving 6 bases of the junction unmatched. CDR3 coding DNA: TGTGCCGGCGAAGGGACAGGGGCTGGAAACACCATATATTTT. It translates to CAGEGTGAGNTIYF.

This chain connects TRBV5-1 to TRBJ1-4; TRBD1 matches at 9 bases. Germline values: CDR1 SGHRS, CDR2 YFSETQ. The CDR3 covers 14 residues. Trimming at V came to 4 bases and at J to 6 bases, leaving 4 bases not matched to a gene. The CDR3 DNA follows: TGCGCCAGCAGCCCTACAGGGGGCGATGAAAAACTGTTTTTT. It specifies CASSPTGGDEKLFF.

This sequence joins TRBV27 and TRBJ2-1, with 8 bases lining up with TRBD2. V shed 6 bases, J shed 8 bases, and the junction held 9 bases outside the gene matches. Germline lookup yields CDR1 MNHEY and CDR2 SMNVEV (reference sequence). The CDR3 consists of 14 residues. The CDR3 nucleotides are TGTGCCAGCAGCTCTCGCGACGGGGGGGATGAGCAGTTCTTC. This gives the protein CASSSRDGGDEQFF.

V is TRBV6-2 or TRBV6-3 and J is TRBJ1-5; 7 nucleotides line up with TRBD1. The V gene end was trimmed by 4 bases and the J gene end by 5 bases; junction bases not matched to a gene: 2. Germline CDR1 MNHEY, CDR2 SVGEGT. This CDR3 has 13 residues. In DNA form, the CDR3 reads TGTGCCAGCAGTTTTCAGGGGGATCAGCCCCAGCATTTT. As protein: CASSFQGDQPQHF.

The CDR3: CASSHIVGQPQHF. The CDR3 DNA reads as TGTGCCAGCAGTCACATCGTTGGTCAGCCCCAGCATTTT. V is TRBV6-2 or TRBV6-3 and J is TRBJ1-5; no reliable D call. Germline loops: CDR1 MNHEY, CDR2 SVGEGT. The CDR3 is made up of 13 amino acids. The V gene lost 5 bases and the J gene lost 6 bases, with 11 bases spanning the gap.

Written as DNA, the CDR3 is TGTGCCAGCAGCTTATCTCTGGATACGCAGTATTTT. Its protein product is CASSLSLDTQYF. V is TRBV5-4 and J is TRBJ2-3, with unresolved D. CDR3 size: 12 residues. The germline V gene encodes CDR1 SGHNT and CDR2 YYREEE (reference sequence). The V and J ends lost 2 bases and 6 bases respectively, with 7 bases between them. Full variable domain (missing parts from reference TRBV5-4 and TRBJ2-3): ETGVTQSPTHLIKTRGQQVTLRCSSQSGHNTVSWYQQALGQGPQFIFQYYREEENGRGNFPPRFSGLQFPNYSSELNVNALELDDSALYLCASSLSLDTQYFGPGTRLTVL.

This clone has only a few counts. The chain has TRBV5-1 and TRBJ2-3; 11 nucleotides agree with TRBD2. The CDR3 has 16 residues. J was trimmed by 6 bases and V by 4 bases; bases with no gene match: 10. Germline V CDR1 and CDR2: SGHRS, YFSETQ. The CDR3 DNA is TGCGCCAGCAGCCCCGTAGCGGGGGGGCCGGATGATACGCAGTATTTT. The encoded protein is CASSPVAGGPDDTQYF.

In DNA form, the CDR3 reads TGTGCCATCAGCCGGAGCACAGATACGCAGTATTTT. The encoded protein is CAISRSTDTQYF. The chain joins TRBV10-3 to TRBJ2-3; D is uncertain. The CDR3 spans 12 residues. V was trimmed by 6 bases and J by 0 bases, leaving 4 bases between them. Looked up from germline, CDR1 is ENHRY and CDR2 is SYGVKD.

The rearrangement joins TRBV27 to TRBJ2-7; 9 bases are a match to TRBD1. The CDR3 has 16 residues. With V trimmed by 5 bases and J by 4 bases, 12 bases remained unmatched. Germline loops: CDR1 MNHEY, CDR2 SMNVEV (reference sequence). Here the CDR3 reads CASSRQGTGNGYEQYF. DNA of the CDR3: TGTGCCAGCAGTCGTCAGGGGACAGGGAATGGGTACGAGCAGTACTTC.

This chain connects TRBV9 to TRBJ2-3; 10 bases line up with TRBD2. The CDR3 extends over 17 amino acids. Germline V gene lookup returns CDR1 SGDLS and CDR2 YYNGEE. The V segment lost 4 bases and the J segment 7 bases; nucleotides outside the gene matches: 15. CDR3 DNA sequence: TGTGCCAGCAGCCCCCACGTCAGAGCTAGCGGGGGACATACGCAGTATTTT. The encoded protein is CASSPHVRASGGHTQYF. Combining the CDR3 with reference TRBV9 and TRBJ2-3 gives the whole variable domain DSGVTQTPKHLITATGQRVTLRCSPRSGDLSVYWYQQSLDQGLQFLIQYYNGEERAKGNILERFSAQQFPDLHSELNLSSLELGDSALYFCASSPHVRASGGHTQYFGPGTRLTVL.

This chain uses TRBV2 with TRBJ1-1; 8 bases match TRBD1. The V gene end was trimmed by 4 bases and the J gene end by 7 bases; junction bases not matched to a gene: 5. Germline V gene lookup returns CDR1 SNHLY and CDR2 FYNNEI. The CDR3 length is 13 residues. CDR3 region: CASSARQGNEAFF. In DNA form, the CDR3 reads TGTGCCAGCAGTGCCCGACAGGGGAATGAAGCTTTCTTT.